The entry that follows covers one T cell receptor beta chain sequence. Its antigen is not identified. Donors came from a validation cohort of 95 to 150 subjects, distinct from the first 666-subject cohort. The data belong to a study of cytomegalovirus exposure and HLA in healthy donors. Looking at the study overall: Later, an analysis reported that the 120 or so validation repertoires had used the same platform as the 500 to 750 first-cohort repertoires. Overall study findings and caveats: The study recorded about 150 TCR beta chains that were cytomegalovirus-associated.

The protocol was immunoSEQ multiplex PCR, while the TCRdb copy is restricted to in-frame clones and leaves out a portion. The sample carries roughly 100,000 clones, 88% recorded once. Germline V gene data show CDR1 as MNHEY and CDR2 as SVGAGI. CDR3 size: 15 residues. V gave up 5 bases and J gave up 0 bases; unmatched junction bases: 3. The gene calls are TRBV6-5 and TRBJ2-3; 9 positions agree with TRBD2. The specimen sequenced was PBMCs. The clonotype originates from a woman aged 18 to 35 in good health and CMV-seropositive. CDR3 nucleotides: TGTGCCAGCAGTAAGACTAGCGGAAGCACAGATACGCAGTATTTT. Protein: CASSKTSGSTDTQYF.